This T cell receptor beta chain was retrieved from a study of T cell clonotyping in hematopoietic cell transplantation. Regarding the study as a whole: Few recipient clonotypes overlapped donors; over 97% were de novo at given depth.

Deletions cut 3 bases from V and 2 bases from J, with 5 bases between. The CDR3 has 11 residues. Germline V gene data show CDR1 as SQVTM and CDR2 as ANQGSEA. A remark on this clone: As yet, its antigen is unknown.

Repertoires were generated with immunoSEQ multiplex PCR, while TCRdb's copy carries only in-frame clones and drops some. The sample contains more than 15,000 clones, 61% of which appear only once. Blood collection times were about day -28 and days 30, 100, 180 posttransplant. The clonotype originates from a male patient in his fifties or sixties who had an allogeneic stem cell transplant from an unrelated donor, so T cells may come from the graft donor. Some clones in this sample may be carry-over from other donors' samples. This sample comprised PBMCs, obtained 30 days after allogeneic stem cell transplant. The chain combines TRBV29-1 with TRBJ2-7, with D unresolved. The CDR3 bases are TGCAGCGTTGAGGTGGCCTACGAGCAGTACTTC. This codes for CSVEVAYEQYF.